Below, one TCR beta chain is given with its context. Measured with immunoSEQ multiplex PCR; TCRdb has only the in-frame clones, and not every one. The sample has 350,000 to 400,000 clones, less than 90% seen once. The sample is drawn from a study of blood T cell repertoires in COVID-19. Study in general: From T cells, B-cell-depleted T cells, or PBMCs came the material, which was cDNA or gDNA.

The CDR3 sequence is 13 residues long. V was trimmed by 10 bases and J by 3 bases, leaving 15 bases between them. Germline V gene data show CDR1 as MDHEN and CDR2 as SYDVKM. The TCR sequence derives from a woman in her sixties with COVID-19, enrolled during active disease. The rearrangement links TRBV28 to TRBJ1-2; TRBD1 is a possible D gene (5 bases). The specimen was peripheral blood. The DNA for the CDR3 is TGTGCCATCGAGTTGACAGCAGACTATGGCTACACCTTC. It codes for CAIELTADYGYTF.